What follows are 18 T cell receptor beta chains derived from one specimen sequenced in a study of blood T cell repertoires in COVID-19. Sequencing used immunoSEQ multiplex PCR; TCRdb keeps in-frame clones, though not all of them. This sample has roughly 200,000 clones, with 88% found just once. The material sequenced was PBMCs or T cells enriched from blood (not recorded which). The receptors come from a woman younger than 45 who had recovered from COVID-19.

This chain uses TRBV4-1 with TRBJ2-3, with 8 bases identical to TRBD2. The J segment lost 7 bases and the V segment lost 3 bases, leaving 12 bases of the junction unmatched. This CDR3 is 16 amino acids long. Germline values: CDR1 MGHRA, CDR2 YSYEKL. The CDR3 here is CASSHLPRGGPNTQYF. The CDR3 nucleotides read TGCGCCAGCAGCCACCTCCCTCGGGGGGGCCCGAATACGCAGTATTTT.

The chain links TRBV19 to TRBJ1-1; unclear D gene. The CDR3 loop spans 15 amino acids. Germline V gives CDR1 LNHDA, CDR2 SQIVND (reference sequence). Trimming stripped 6 bases from V and 2 bases from J, with 16 bases between. The CDR3 protein is CASRVSGGINTEAFF. The CDR3 coding sequence is TGTGCCAGTAGGGTATCAGGAGGGATAAACACTGAAGCTTTCTTT.

A few counts support this clone. V and J are TRBV20-1 and TRBJ2-2, with TRBD2 matching over 7 bases. With V trimmed by 3 bases and J by 4 bases, 11 bases remained unmatched. Per the germline V gene, CDR1 is DFQATT and CDR2 is SNEGSKA (reference sequence). The CDR3 contains 16 residues. In DNA form, the CDR3 reads TGCAGTGCTAGTCCGGTTGGGCTAGCGGCCACCGGGGAGCTGTTTTTT. This encodes CSASPVGLAATGELFF.

V and J are TRBV14 and TRBJ2-6; D gene uncertain. V was clipped by 0 bases and J by 4 bases, with 10 bases between them. The CDR3 runs to 16 residues. The germline V gene encodes CDR1 SGHDN and CDR2 FVKESK. The CDR3 sequence: CASSQDVRSGANVLTF. The CDR3 nucleotides read TGTGCCAGCAGCCAAGATGTGCGTTCCGGGGCCAACGTCCTGACTTTC.

This chain connects TRBV3-1 (or the pseudogene TRBV3-2) to TRBJ1-1; 8 nucleotides match TRBD1. The germline V gene encodes CDR1 LGHDT and CDR2 YNNKEL (reference sequence). The V segment lost 2 bases and the J segment 4 bases; nucleotides outside the gene matches: 6. The CDR3 runs to 15 residues. The CDR3 coding sequence is TGTGCCAGCAGCCAACGCTCAGGGGGCGTCACTGAAGCTTTCTTT. Translation gives CASSQRSGGVTEAFF.

The chain links TRBV18 to TRBJ2-6; 12 nucleotides align to TRBD1. This CDR3 has 18 residues. The ends lost 2 bases at V and 2 bases at J; junction bases unmatched: 4. Looked up from germline, CDR1 is KGHSH and CDR2 is LQKENI. This chain's CDR3 is CASSPRDRGPAGANVLTF. CDR3 bases: TGTGCCAGCTCACCAAGGGACAGGGGGCCTGCTGGGGCCAACGTCCTGACTTTC.

V and J are TRBV6-2 or TRBV6-3 and TRBJ2-2, with TRBD2 identical over 12 bases. Germline V gene sequence: CDR1 MNHEY, CDR2 SVGEGT. The CDR3 totals 20 residues. Trimming removed 2 bases from V and 8 bases from J; junction bases left unmatched: 18. For the CDR3, the DNA is TGTGCCAGCAGTTACACGGAGACTAGCGGGGGCCCACTAGGGACGGGGGAGCTGTTTTTT. Translation: CASSYTETSGGPLGTGELFF.

J is TRBJ1-3 and V is TRBV9; D gene ambiguous. Deletions cut 0 bases from V and 4 bases from J, with 11 bases between. Looked up from germline, CDR1 is SGDLS and CDR2 is YYNGEE. The CDR3 is 15 amino acids. The CDR3 region is CASSVDLGIGNTIYF. CDR3 sequence (DNA): TGTGCCAGCAGCGTAGATCTCGGGATCGGAAACACCATATATTTT.

This clone was picked up one time. The chain is built from TRBV7-9 and TRBJ1-2; no clear D. CDR3 length: 11 amino acids. V lost 8 bases and J lost 7, with 11 bases in between. The germline V gene has CDR1 SEHNR and CDR2 FQNEAQ (reference sequence). CDR3 coding DNA: TGTGCCAGCTTTCCCCATTTTGGCTACACCTTC. As protein: CASFPHFGYTF.

This clone was counted a single time. The chain employs TRBV5-1 and TRBJ1-5; 8 nucleotides match TRBD1. CDR1 is SGHRS and CDR2 is YFSETQ in the germline V gene. The J segment lost 0 bases and the V segment lost 4 bases, leaving 3 bases of the junction unmatched. This CDR3 is 15 amino acids long. The CDR3 here is CASSEQGVSNQPQHF. The CDR3 DNA reads TGCGCCAGCAGCGAACAGGGGGTTAGCAATCAGCCCCAGCATTTT.

The rearrangement links TRBV5-4 to TRBJ1-6; TRBD1 is a possible D gene (5 bases). The germline gives CDR1 SGHNT, CDR2 YYREEE (reference sequence). This CDR3 is built from 15 residues. The germline V and J ends were trimmed by 0 bases and 9 bases, with 13 bases remaining between them. The CDR3 reads CASSLDAGYGSPLHF. The CDR3 DNA sequence: TGTGCCAGCAGCTTGGATGCAGGGTACGGTTCACCCCTCCACTTT.

At least ten counts were recorded for this clone. The V and J genes are TRBV19 and TRBJ2-2; 8 nucleotides align to TRBD2. Per the germline V gene, CDR1 is LNHDA and CDR2 is SQIVND (reference sequence). Trimming took 5 bases from V and 7 from J; bases not matched to a gene: 3. The CDR3 covers 13 residues. The CDR3 bases are TGTGCCAGTAGTCCGACTAGCGTCGGGGAGCTGTTTTTT. It translates to CASSPTSVGELFF.

The chain couples TRBV5-1 to TRBJ2-7; maybe TRBD2 (7 bases). Trimming pared 1 base from V and 4 bases from J, leaving 15 bases between. Per the germline V gene, CDR1 is SGHRS and CDR2 is YFSETQ. The CDR3 extends over 15 amino acids. The CDR3 here is CASSLIRGGRYEQYF. CDR3 DNA sequence: TGCGCCAGCAGCTTGATTAGGGGGGGCCGTTACGAGCAGTACTTC.

The rearrangement uses TRBV3-1 (or the pseudogene TRBV3-2) and TRBJ1-2; 8 positions match TRBD1. J was trimmed by 4 bases and V by 0 bases; bases with no gene match: 16. Germline V CDR1 and CDR2: LGHDT, YNNKEL (reference sequence). This CDR3 comprises 19 residues. The CDR3 DNA reads TGTGCCAGCAGCCAAGAGGCCCGCCAGGGGGCGGATCAGGGCTATGGCTACACCTTC. It codes for CASSQEARQGADQGYGYTF.

V usage is TRBV7-8 and J usage is TRBJ1-2, with a possible D match to TRBD1 (6 bases). V was trimmed by 4 bases and J by 8 bases, leaving 11 bases between them. This CDR3 has 12 residues. CDR1 and CDR2 (germline): SGHVS, FQNEAQ. CDR3: CASSSQTGGYTF. DNA for the CDR3: TGTGCCAGCAGCTCTCAGACAGGAGGCTACACCTTC.

The chain has TRBV28 and TRBJ1-6; a possible D gene is TRBD1 (5 bases). Trimming cost V 4 bases and J 11 bases, with 18 bases left between them. The CDR3 contains 15 residues. Germline CDR1 is MDHEN and CDR2 is SYDVKM. The CDR3 reads CASSYSSGGKAPLHF. DNA of the CDR3: TGTGCCAGCAGTTACTCCTCGGGGGGGAAGGCACCCCTCCACTTT.

The chain joins TRBV6-4 to TRBJ2-1, with 11 bases lining up with TRBD2. Losses at the gene ends were 2 bases for V and 5 bases for J; bases not matched to a gene: 2. CDR3 length: 15 residues. Per the germline V gene, CDR1 is MRHNA and CDR2 is SNTAGT. In nucleotides, the CDR3 is TGTGCCAGCAGTGACGGTAGCGGGGGGGACAATGAGCAGTTCTTC. It yields the protein CASSDGSGGDNEQFF.

The rearrangement joins TRBV19 to TRBJ2-1; TRBD1 matches 9 bases. Germline V CDR1 and CDR2: LNHDA, SQIVND (reference sequence). The CDR3 has 15 amino acids. Trimming removed 4 bases from V and 4 bases from J; junction bases left unmatched: 5. CDR3 coding DNA: TGTGCCAGTAGTAGGGACAGGGTCCATTACAATGAGCAGTTCTTC. Encoded protein: CASSRDRVHYNEQFF.